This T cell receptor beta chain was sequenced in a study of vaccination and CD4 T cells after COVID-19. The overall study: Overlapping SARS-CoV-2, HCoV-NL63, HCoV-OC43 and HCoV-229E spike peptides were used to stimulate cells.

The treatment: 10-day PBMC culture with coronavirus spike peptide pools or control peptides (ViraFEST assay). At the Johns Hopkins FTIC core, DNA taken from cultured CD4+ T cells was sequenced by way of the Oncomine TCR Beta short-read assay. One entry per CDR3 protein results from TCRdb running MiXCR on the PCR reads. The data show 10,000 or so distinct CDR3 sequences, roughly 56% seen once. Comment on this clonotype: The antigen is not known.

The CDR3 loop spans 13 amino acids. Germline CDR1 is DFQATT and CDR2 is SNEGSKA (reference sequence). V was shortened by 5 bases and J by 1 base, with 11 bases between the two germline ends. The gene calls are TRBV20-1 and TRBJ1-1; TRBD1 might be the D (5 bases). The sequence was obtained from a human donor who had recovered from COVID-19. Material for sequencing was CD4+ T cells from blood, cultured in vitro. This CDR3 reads CSAPGRGNTEAFF. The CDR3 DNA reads TGCAGTGCTCCAGGGCGAGGGAACACTGAAGCTTTCTTT.